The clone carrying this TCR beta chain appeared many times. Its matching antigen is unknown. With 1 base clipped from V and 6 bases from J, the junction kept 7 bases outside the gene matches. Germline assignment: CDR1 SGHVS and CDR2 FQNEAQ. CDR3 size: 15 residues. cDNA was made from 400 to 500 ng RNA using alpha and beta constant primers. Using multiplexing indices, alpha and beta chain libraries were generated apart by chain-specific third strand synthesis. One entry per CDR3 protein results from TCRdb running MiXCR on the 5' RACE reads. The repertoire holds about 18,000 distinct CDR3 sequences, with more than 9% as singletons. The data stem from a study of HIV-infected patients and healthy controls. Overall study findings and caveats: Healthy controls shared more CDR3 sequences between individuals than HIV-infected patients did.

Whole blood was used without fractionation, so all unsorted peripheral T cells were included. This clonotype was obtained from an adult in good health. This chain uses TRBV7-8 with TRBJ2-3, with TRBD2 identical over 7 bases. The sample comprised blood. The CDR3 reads CASSLGSSGLDTQYF. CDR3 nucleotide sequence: TGTGCCAGCAGCTTAGGTAGTAGCGGGTTGGATACGCAGTATTTT.